These 29 T cell receptor beta chains share one sample of origin, sequenced in a study of cytomegalovirus exposure and HLA in healthy donors. The PCR contained 60 Vbeta and 13 Jbeta primers. Generated by immunoSEQ multiplex PCR, the TCRdb table keeps only in-frame clones and is missing some. The sample contains 85,000 to 100,000 clones, roughly 80% of which appear only once. The sequencing sample was made of PBMCs. The receptors were sampled from a man aged 40-50 years in good health and CMV-seronegative.

V and J are TRBV2 and TRBJ2-7, with 10 bases lining up with TRBD2. Germline V gene data show CDR1 as SNHLY and CDR2 as FYNNEI. The CDR3 covers 14 residues. The trim removed 4 bases at V and 4 bases at J, leaving 4 bases unmatched. CDR3 sequence reads: CASSVASGRYEQYF. The CDR3 DNA follows: TGTGCCAGCAGTGTGGCTAGCGGGAGATACGAGCAGTACTTC.

The rearrangement joins TRBV11-2 to TRBJ1-6, with D possibly matching TRBD1 (5 bases). The CDR3 is 17 residues long. Germline V gene data show CDR1 as SGHAT and CDR2 as FQNNGV. V shed 2 bases and J shed 5 bases, with 16 bases lying between them. CDR3 sequence: CASSLTAAGSNNSPLHF. The CDR3 bases are TGTGCCAGCAGCTTAACGGCGGCAGGGTCAAATAATTCACCCCTCCACTTT.

CDR3 residues: CASSGGDSTYNEQFF. The CDR3 coding sequence is TGCGCCAGCAGCGGCGGGGACAGTACCTACAATGAGCAGTTCTTC. This rearrangement joins TRBV5-1 to TRBJ2-1; maybe TRBD1 (7 bases). V was shortened by 4 bases and J by 2 bases, with 13 bases between the two germline ends. CDR3 length equals 15 residues. Per germline, CDR1 SGHRS and CDR2 YFSETQ.

The V call is TRBV6-5, the J call TRBJ1-1; unclear D gene. Germline V gives CDR1 MNHEY, CDR2 SVGAGI. The CDR3 runs to 16 residues. The germline V and J ends were trimmed by 0 bases and 3 bases, with 14 bases remaining between them. CDR3 coding DNA: TGTGCCAGCAGTTACTCAACAGCCCCCGTAGACACTGAAGCTTTCTTT. Residues: CASSYSTAPVDTEAFF.

The sample holds a few counts of this clone. The chain carries TRBV6-4 and TRBJ2-1; 15 nucleotides match TRBD2. Trimming cost V 4 bases and J 6 bases; bases outside gene matches: 1. The CDR3 contains 15 residues. Germline CDR1 reads MRHNA; CDR2 reads SNTAGT. The CDR3 reads CASSGTSGGANEQFF. DNA of the CDR3: TGTGCCAGCAGTGGGACTAGCGGGGGGGCCAATGAGCAGTTCTTC.

The rearrangement joins TRBV19 to TRBJ1-2; D remains ambiguous. V was trimmed by 3 bases and J by 3 bases, leaving 11 bases between them. Germline-derived CDR1 and CDR2 are LNHDA and SQIVND (reference sequence). The CDR3 is 14 amino acids. The CDR3 bases are TGTGCCAGTAGTATGGCAGCTAGAGACTATGGCTACACCTTC. Its translation is CASSMAARDYGYTF. Complete variable domain (other parts from reference TRBV19 and TRBJ1-2): DGGITQSPKYLFRKEGQNVTLSCEQNLNHDAMYWYRQDPGQGLRLIYYSQIVNDFQKGDIAEGYSVSREKKESFPLTVTSAQKNPTAFYLCASSMAARDYGYTFGSGTRLTVV.

The chain carries TRBV2 and TRBJ2-3; D may be TRBD2 (7 bases). CDR1 is SNHLY and CDR2 is FYNNEI in the germline V gene. The CDR3 consists of 15 residues. The V and J ends lost 6 bases and 3 bases respectively, with 16 bases between them. CDR3 residues: CASREQGGRTDTQYF. The CDR3 region has the DNA TGTGCCAGCAGAGAACAGGGAGGGCGGACAGATACGCAGTATTTT.

The chain employs TRBV30 and TRBJ1-5; perhaps TRBD1 as D (5 bases). The CDR3 loop spans 16 amino acids. V shed 2 bases and J shed 7 bases, with 21 bases lying between them. Germline-derived CDR1 and CDR2 are GTSNPN and SVGIG (reference sequence). The CDR3 loop reads CAWSSHRDSIGQPQHF. The CDR3 DNA reads as TGTGCCTGGAGTAGCCATCGGGACTCAATAGGGCAGCCCCAGCATTTT.

This chain connects TRBV29-1 to TRBJ2-1; D is perhaps TRBD1 (6 bases). Germline CDR1 SQVTM, CDR2 ANQGSEA. CDR3 length: 15 residues. Trimming took off 4 bases at V and 0 bases at J, with 13 bases between the two ends. Written as DNA, the CDR3 is TGCAGCGTTGGAACAGGGCATAGCTCCTACAATGAGCAGTTCTTC. This encodes CSVGTGHSSYNEQFF.

V usage is TRBV6-1 and J usage is TRBJ2-7; 10 bases agree with TRBD1. CDR3 length: 13 amino acids. V was pared by 11 bases and J by 3 bases, with 7 bases of the junction left unmatched. Germline values: CDR1 MNHNS, CDR2 SASEGT. In DNA, the CDR3 is TGTGCCGCCTGCCGGACAGGGGGCTACGAGCAGTACTTC. It translates to CAACRTGGYEQYF.

The V gene is TRBV7-2, the J gene TRBJ1-4, with 7 nucleotides matching TRBD1. After removal of 5 bases from V and 7 bases from J, the junction contained 13 bases not matched to a gene. Germline loops: CDR1 SGHTA, CDR2 FQGNSA. The length of the CDR3 is 16 residues. This chain's CDR3 is CASSPPERDRGEKLFF. CDR3 in DNA: TGTGCCAGCAGCCCGCCGGAGAGGGACAGAGGTGAAAAACTGTTTTTT.

The rearrangement joins TRBV6-5 to TRBJ1-4, with D unresolved. Germline assignment: CDR1 MNHEY and CDR2 SVGAGI. This CDR3 is 15 amino acids long. The ends were cut back, 0 bases at V and 8 bases at J, with 13 bases in the middle. CDR3 nucleotide sequence: TGTGCCAGCAGTTACTCTGTAGGGAGATGGGAAAAACTGTTTTTT. Its protein is CASSYSVGRWEKLFF.

In its sample, this clone was seen a few times. This chain links TRBV7-9 with TRBJ2-7; TRBD1 aligns across 11 bases. This CDR3 has 15 amino acids. V shed 0 bases and J 6 bases; nucleotides not matched to a gene: 4. Germline CDR1 and CDR2: SEHNR and FQNEAQ (reference sequence). The CDR3 here is CASSLAGQGAGEQYF. The CDR3 bases are TGTGCCAGCAGCTTAGCCGGACAGGGGGCGGGCGAGCAGTACTTC.

The J gene is TRBJ2-7, the V gene TRBV6-1, with 9 bases fitting TRBD1. This CDR3 is 15 amino acids long. Germline values: CDR1 MNHNS, CDR2 SASEGT. Trimming took 4 bases from V and 1 from J; bases not matched to a gene: 5. For the CDR3, the DNA is TGTGCCAGCAGTGGGGACAGGGTAAGGTCCTACGAGCAGTACTTC. This translates into CASSGDRVRSYEQYF.

This chain connects TRBV28 to TRBJ2-7; 11 bases line up with TRBD1. V was clipped by 6 bases and J by 2 bases; unmatched bases: 6. Germline V CDR1 and CDR2: MDHEN, SYDVKM. The CDR3 length is 15 residues. The CDR3 coding sequence is TGTGCCAGCAGGGACAGGGGGCGCCTCCCCTACGAGCAGTACTTC. This codes for CASRDRGRLPYEQYF. Filled out from reference TRBV28 and TRBJ2-7, the complete variable domain reads DVKVTQSSRYLVKRTGEKVFLECVQDMDHENMFWYRQDPGLGLRLIYFSYDVKMKEKGDIPEGYSVSREKKERFSLILESASTNQTSMYLCASRDRGRLPYEQYFGPGTRLTVT.

The genes are TRBV27 and TRBJ2-1; TRBD2 might be the D (6 bases). Looked up from germline, CDR1 is MNHEY and CDR2 is SMNVEV (reference sequence). Between the trimmed V and J ends, which lost 4 bases and 1 base, there was a span of 11 bases. The length of the CDR3 is 15 residues. Written as DNA, the CDR3 is TGTGCCAGCAGTTCCCCCGGGAGTTCCTACAATGAGCAGTTCTTC. Translated, it gives CASSSPGSSYNEQFF.

CDR3 DNA sequence: TGTGCCAGCAGCCCTACAGGGGAACCTAATGAAAAACTGTTTTTT. Translation gives CASSPTGEPNEKLFF. The rearrangement uses TRBV9 and TRBJ1-4, with 7 positions matching TRBD1. This CDR3 has 15 residues. The germline V gene encodes CDR1 SGDLS and CDR2 YYNGEE. Unmatched junction bases numbered 6, after V lost 4 bases and J lost 3 bases.

This chain uses TRBV5-6 with TRBJ2-7; TRBD1 aligns across 10 bases. The ends lost 3 bases at V and 6 bases at J; junction bases unmatched: 15. The CDR3 totals 17 residues. The germline CDR1 and CDR2 sequences are SGHDT and YYEEEE. This CDR3 reads CASSYCDLMTGGCEQYF. DNA for the CDR3: TGTGCCAGCAGCTACTGTGATTTGATGACAGGGGGCTGCGAGCAGTACTTC.

The table lists this clone with a few counts. This chain uses TRBV7-8 with TRBJ2-7; D is perhaps TRBD1 (5 bases). CDR3 size: 19 residues. Germline V lookup: CDR1 SGHVS, CDR2 FQNEAQ. Deletions cut 2 bases from V and 1 base from J, with 24 bases between. CDR3: CASSLNRRTSGRSSYEQYF. The CDR3 DNA is TGTGCCAGCAGCTTAAACCGAAGGACATCCGGTCGTAGTTCCTACGAGCAGTACTTC.

This chain joins TRBV7-8 and TRBJ2-5; D uncertain. This CDR3 region has 13 residues. Between the trimmed V and J ends, which lost 0 bases and 5 bases, there was a span of 7 bases. The V gene's germline CDR1 is SGHVS and CDR2 FQNEAQ. CDR3 coding DNA: TGTGCCAGCAGCTTAGCCAGTCACGAGACCCAGTACTTC. Translation: CASSLASHETQYF. Variable domain in full (rest from reference TRBV7-8 and TRBJ2-5): GAGVSQSPRYKVAKRGQDVALRCDPISGHVSLFWYQQALGQGPEFLTYFQNEAQLDKSGLPSDRFFAERPEGSVSTLKIQRTQQEDSAVYLCASSLASHETQYFGPGTRLLVL.

This rearrangement joins TRBV5-1 to TRBJ1-6; 10 positions match TRBD1. V shed 0 bases and J 6 bases; nucleotides not matched to a gene: 3. Germline V gene sequence: CDR1 SGHRS, CDR2 YFSETQ. The CDR3 runs 16 residues. The CDR3 sequence: CASSLGDRGPNSPLHF. The CDR3 region has the DNA TGCGCCAGCAGCTTGGGAGACAGGGGGCCTAATTCACCCCTCCACTTT.

The gene calls are TRBV19 and TRBJ2-7; TRBD2 is a possible D gene (5 bases). Looked up from germline, CDR1 is LNHDA and CDR2 is SQIVND (reference sequence). The CDR3 covers 13 residues. V lost 6 bases to trimming and J lost 3 bases, with 12 bases between them. CDR3 amino acids: CASSGLAGYEQYF. The CDR3 region has the DNA TGTGCCAGTAGCGGACTGGCTGGCTACGAGCAGTACTTC.

The chain joins TRBV4-2 to TRBJ2-7; 11 bases are shared with TRBD2. The V gene end was trimmed by 3 bases and the J gene end by 0 bases; junction bases not matched to a gene: 1. CDR3 length equals 15 residues. Germline V gene data show CDR1 as LGHNA and CDR2 as YNFKEQ. The CDR3 DNA is TGTGCCAGCAGCCAGACTAGCGGGGCCTCCTACGAGCAGTACTTC. As protein: CASSQTSGASYEQYF.

This clone was counted a single time. The sample contains more than one DNA sequence encoding this CDR3. The rearrangement joins TRBV6-6 to TRBJ2-6; 10 bases are a match to TRBD2. This CDR3 has 16 amino acids. Germline loops: CDR1 MNHNY, CDR2 SVGAGI (reference sequence). J gave up 2 bases and V 6 bases, and 4 bases lay outside the gene matches. CDR3 DNA: TGTGCCAGCAGCCAAACTAGCGGGACTGGGGCCAACGTCCTGACTTTC. The encoded protein is CASSQTSGTGANVLTF.

The chain carries TRBV7-9 and TRBJ2-7; a weak D match, TRBD1 (6 bases). The V gene's germline CDR1 is SEHNR and CDR2 FQNEAQ (reference sequence). This CDR3 comprises 15 residues. Trimming took 4 bases from V and 0 from J, leaving 13 bases between them. The CDR3: CASSSQTGSSYEQYF. The CDR3 bases are TGTGCCAGCAGCTCCCAGACAGGAAGCTCCTACGAGCAGTACTTC. Supplemented by reference TRBV7-9 and TRBJ2-7, the full variable domain reads DTGVSQNPRHKITKRGQNVTFRCDPISEHNRLYWYRQTLGQGPEFLTYFQNEAQLEKSRLLSDRFSAERPKGSFSTLEIQRTEQGDSAMYLCASSSQTGSSYEQYFGPGTRLTVT.

CDR3 sequence: CASSTTGAYSNQPQHF. For the CDR3, the DNA is TGTGCCAGCAGTACGACAGGGGCTTATAGCAATCAGCCCCAGCATTTT. V usage is TRBV2 and J usage is TRBJ1-5, with 8 bases matching TRBD1. CDR1 SNHLY and CDR2 FYNNEI come from the germline V gene. Trimming removed 5 bases from V and 0 bases from J; junction bases left unmatched: 6. There are 16 residues in the CDR3.

The genes are TRBV7-8 and TRBJ2-3, with 7 bases fitting TRBD2. With 0 bases clipped from V and 8 bases from J, the junction kept 11 bases outside the gene matches. The CDR3 loop spans 16 amino acids. The V gene's germline CDR1 is SGHVS and CDR2 FQNEAQ. This CDR3 reads CASSLALSGVGVTQYF. CDR3 in DNA: TGTGCCAGCAGCTTAGCGTTAAGCGGGGTGGGGGTTACGCAGTATTTT.

This clone has just a few counts. V usage is TRBV5-6 and J usage is TRBJ1-3, with 8 bases aligning to TRBD1. V dropped 5 bases and J dropped 0; count of bases not matched to a gene: 7. The CDR3 runs to 16 residues. Germline V gives CDR1 SGHDT, CDR2 YYEEEE. The CDR3 region has the DNA TGTGCCAGCAGTCTGACAGGGGCGAGCTCTGGAAACACCATATATTTT. This gives the protein CASSLTGASSGNTIYF.

J is TRBJ2-2 and V is TRBV29-1; D is possibly TRBD2 (6 bases). Looked up from germline, CDR1 is SQVTM and CDR2 is ANQGSEA. CDR3 length: 13 amino acids. The V end lost 4 bases, the J end lost 7 bases, and 13 bases lay between the germline ends. CDR3 in DNA: TGCAGCGTTGGCAGCGGGCTGGGCGGGGAGCTGTTTTTT. Translating it yields CSVGSGLGGELFF.